The sequence of this T cell receptor (beta chain) was determined in a study of beta chain features in type 1 diabetes. Study results and caveats: Type 1 diabetes patients had TCRB CDR3s that were shorter (moderately but significantly so) in all four CD4+ subsets.

The sequenced template was cDNA made from the entire isolated RNA. Sequenced by immunoSEQ multiplex PCR; TCRdb stores in-frame clones only, minus some. This table holds roughly 280,000 clones, around 25% found once. This clone was counted a few times. Its specificity is unknown. CDR1 is SGHRS, CDR2 YFSETQ, per germline. The CDR3 consists of 14 residues. J gave up 7 bases and V 4 bases, and 4 bases lay outside the gene matches. Blood was collected once per donor into heparin, averaging approximately 0.12 L. All sorted populations exceeded 95% purity. This clonotype was obtained from a woman aged 25 to 39 with type 1 diabetes. V usage is TRBV5-1 and J usage is TRBJ2-1, with 11 bases aligning to TRBD2. The sample taken for sequencing was naive CD4+ T cells from blood. CDR3 amino acids: CASSVTSGKNEQFF. The DNA for the CDR3 is TGCGCCAGCAGCGTGACTAGCGGGAAGAATGAGCAGTTCTTC.